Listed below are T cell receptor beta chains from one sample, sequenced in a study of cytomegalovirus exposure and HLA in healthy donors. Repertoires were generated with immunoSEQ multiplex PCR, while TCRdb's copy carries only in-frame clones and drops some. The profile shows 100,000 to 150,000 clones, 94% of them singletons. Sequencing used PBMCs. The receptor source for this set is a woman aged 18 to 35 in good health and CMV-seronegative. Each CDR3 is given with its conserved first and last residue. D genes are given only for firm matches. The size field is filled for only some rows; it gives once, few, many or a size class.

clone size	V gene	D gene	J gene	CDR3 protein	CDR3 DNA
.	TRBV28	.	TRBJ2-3	CASIQGSLSTDTQYF	TGTGCCAGCATACAGGGATCCTTGAGCACAGATACGCAGTATTTT
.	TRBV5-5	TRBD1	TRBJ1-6	CASSFYEDRVSPLHF	TGTGCCAGCAGCTTTTATGAGGACAGGGTTTCACCCCTCCACTTT
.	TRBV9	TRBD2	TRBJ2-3	CASSAPGREGPPTF	TGTGCCAGCAGCGCCCCCGGGCGGGAGGGCCCACCCACATTT
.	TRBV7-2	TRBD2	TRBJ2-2	CASSSKSRDYGELFF	TGTGCCAGCAGCTCCAAGAGCCGGGACTACGGGGAGCTGTTTTTT
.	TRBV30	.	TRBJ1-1	CAWRHRAEAFF	TGTGCCTGGAGGCACAGGGCTGAAGCTTTCTTT
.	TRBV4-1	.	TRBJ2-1	CASSPRGGTPSYNEQFF	TGCGCCAGCAGCCCCCGGGGTGGGACACCCTCCTACAATGAGCAGTTCTTC
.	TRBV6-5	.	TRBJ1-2	CASSRSRDGYTF	TGTGCCAGCAGCCGATCTAGAGATGGCTACACCTTC
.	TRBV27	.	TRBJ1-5	CASRSLGGGQPQHF	TGTGCCAGCAGGTCGCTAGGTGGCGGTCAGCCCCAGCATTTT
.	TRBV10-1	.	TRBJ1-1	CASSRGVPEAFF	TGCGCCAGCAGCAGGGGAGTCCCTGAAGCTTTCTTT
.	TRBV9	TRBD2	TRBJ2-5	CASSVSASGGMETQYF	TGTGCCAGCAGCGTAAGTGCTAGCGGGGGAATGGAGACCCAGTACTTC
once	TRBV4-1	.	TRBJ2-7	CASSQVHNDEQYF	TGCGCCAGCAGCCAAGTACACAACGATGAGCAGTACTTC
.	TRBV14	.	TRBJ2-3	CASTRTAFPDTQYF	TGTGCCAGCACCCGAACAGCTTTTCCAGATACGCAGTATTTT
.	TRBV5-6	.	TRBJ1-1	CASSVDPEDTEAFF	TGTGCCAGCAGCGTGGACCCCGAGGACACTGAAGCTTTCTTT
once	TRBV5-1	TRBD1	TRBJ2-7	CASSLSGTGNFRHEQYF	TGCGCCAGCAGCTTGTCCGGGACAGGGAATTTCCGCCACGAGCAGTACTTC
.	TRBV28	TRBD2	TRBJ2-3	CASMGLADTQYF	TGTGCCAGCATGGGACTAGCAGATACGCAGTATTTT
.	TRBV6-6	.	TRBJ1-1	CASSSIDRNTEAFF	TGTGCCAGCAGTTCCATCGACAGGAACACTGAAGCTTTCTTT
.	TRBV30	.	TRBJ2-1	CAWSVSWRGLNEQFF	TGTGCCTGGAGTGTCTCATGGCGGGGGCTCAATGAGCAGTTCTTC
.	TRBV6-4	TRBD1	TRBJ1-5	CAICRDRGGRDQPQHF	TGTGCCATTTGCCGGGACAGGGGAGGAAGAGATCAGCCCCAGCATTTT
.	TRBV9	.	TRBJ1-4	CASSVGTREGKLFF	TGTGCCAGCAGCGTAGGTACCAGGGAGGGAAAACTGTTTTTT
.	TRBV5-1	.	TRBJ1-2	CASRDGGIVNGYTF	TGCGCCAGCAGGGACGGAGGAATAGTGAATGGCTACACCTTC
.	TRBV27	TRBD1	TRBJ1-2	CASSRGGQSYGYTF	TGTGCCAGCAGTAGAGGGGGCCAGTCCTATGGCTACACCTTC
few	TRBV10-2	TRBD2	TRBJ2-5	CASSESGLAGRTQYF	TGCGCCAGCAGTGAGTCGGGACTAGCGGGTCGGACCCAGTACTTC